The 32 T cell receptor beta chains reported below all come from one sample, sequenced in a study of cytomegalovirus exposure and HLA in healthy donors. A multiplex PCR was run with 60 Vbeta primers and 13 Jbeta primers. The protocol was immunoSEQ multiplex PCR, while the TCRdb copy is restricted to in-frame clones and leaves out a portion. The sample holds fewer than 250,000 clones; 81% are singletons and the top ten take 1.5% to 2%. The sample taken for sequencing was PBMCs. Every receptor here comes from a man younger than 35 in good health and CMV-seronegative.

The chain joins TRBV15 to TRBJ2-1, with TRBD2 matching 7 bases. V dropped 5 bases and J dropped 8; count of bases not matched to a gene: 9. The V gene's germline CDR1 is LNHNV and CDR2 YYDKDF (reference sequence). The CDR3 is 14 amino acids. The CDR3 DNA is TGTGCCACCAGCCGATTTCCAACTAGCGATGAGCAGTTCTTC. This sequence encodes CATSRFPTSDEQFF.

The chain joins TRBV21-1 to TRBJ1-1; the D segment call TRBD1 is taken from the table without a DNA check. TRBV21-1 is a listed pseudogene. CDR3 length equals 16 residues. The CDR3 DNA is TGTGCCAGCAGCAAAGCAGGTAGACAGGGATCCTCTGAAGCTTTCTTT. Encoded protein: CASSKAGRQGSSEAFF.

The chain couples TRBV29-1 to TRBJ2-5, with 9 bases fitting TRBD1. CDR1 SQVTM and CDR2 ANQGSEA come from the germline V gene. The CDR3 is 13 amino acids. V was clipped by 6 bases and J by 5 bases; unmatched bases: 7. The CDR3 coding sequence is TGCAGCGTCGGGACAGGGAATCGCGAGACCCAGTACTTC. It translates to CSVGTGNRETQYF. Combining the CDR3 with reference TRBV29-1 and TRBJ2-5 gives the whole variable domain SAVISQKPSRDICQRGTSLTIQCQVDSQVTMMFWYRQQPGQSLTLIATANQGSEATYESGFVIDKFPISRPNLTFSTLTVSNMSPEDSSIYLCSVGTGNRETQYFGPGTRLLVL.

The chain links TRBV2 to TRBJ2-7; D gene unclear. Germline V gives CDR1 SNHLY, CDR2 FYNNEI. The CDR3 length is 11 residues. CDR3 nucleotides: TGTGGCGCGATGAGCTCCTACGAGCAGTACTTC. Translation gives CGAMSSYEQYF.

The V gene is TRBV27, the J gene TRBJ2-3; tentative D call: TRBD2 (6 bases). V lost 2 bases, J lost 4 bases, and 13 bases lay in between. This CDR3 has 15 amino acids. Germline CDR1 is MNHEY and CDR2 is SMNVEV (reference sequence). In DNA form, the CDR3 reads TGTGCCAGCAGTTTAAGTCGGGGGTTGGCAGATACGCAGTATTTT. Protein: CASSLSRGLADTQYF.

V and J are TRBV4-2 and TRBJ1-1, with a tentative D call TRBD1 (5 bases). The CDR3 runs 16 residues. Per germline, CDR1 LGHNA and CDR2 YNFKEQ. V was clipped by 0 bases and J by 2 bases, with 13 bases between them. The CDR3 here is CASSQDPVGPNTEAFF. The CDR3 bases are TGTGCCAGCAGCCAAGACCCAGTGGGGCCAAACACTGAAGCTTTCTTT.

The CDR3 sequence: CASSPGSYEQYF. The CDR3 DNA sequence: TGTGCCAGCAGCCCGGGGTCCTACGAGCAGTACTTC. The J gene is TRBJ2-7, the V gene TRBV7-2; TRBD2 is a possible D gene (5 bases). CDR3 length: 12 residues. Germline V gene sequence: CDR1 SGHTA, CDR2 FQGNSA. V dropped 5 bases and J dropped 1 base, with 6 bases sitting between them.

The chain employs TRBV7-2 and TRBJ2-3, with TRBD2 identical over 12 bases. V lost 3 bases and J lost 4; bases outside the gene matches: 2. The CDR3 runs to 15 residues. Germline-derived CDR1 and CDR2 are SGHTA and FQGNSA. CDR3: CASSFLAGGADTQYF. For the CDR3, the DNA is TGTGCCAGCAGCTTTCTAGCGGGGGGGGCAGATACGCAGTATTTT.

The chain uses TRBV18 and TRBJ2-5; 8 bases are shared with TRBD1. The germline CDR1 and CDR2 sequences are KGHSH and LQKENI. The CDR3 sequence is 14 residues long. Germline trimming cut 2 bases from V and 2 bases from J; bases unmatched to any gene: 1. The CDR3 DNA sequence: TGTGCCAGCTCACCAACAGGGGGGCAAGAGACCCAGTACTTC. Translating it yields CASSPTGGQETQYF. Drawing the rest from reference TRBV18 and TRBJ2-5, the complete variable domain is NAGVMQNPRHLVRRRGQEARLRCSPMKGHSHVYWYRQLPEEGLKFMVYLQKENIIDESGMPKERFSAEFPKEGPSILRIQQVVRGDSAAYFCASSPTGGQETQYFGPGTRLLVL.

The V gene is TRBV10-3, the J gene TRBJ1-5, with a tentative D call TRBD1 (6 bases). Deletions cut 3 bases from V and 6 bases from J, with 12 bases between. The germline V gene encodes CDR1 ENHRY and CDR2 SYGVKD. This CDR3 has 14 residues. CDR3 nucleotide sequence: TGTGCCATCAGTGAAGGGGGATTCGGTCAGCCCCAGCATTTT. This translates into CAISEGGFGQPQHF.

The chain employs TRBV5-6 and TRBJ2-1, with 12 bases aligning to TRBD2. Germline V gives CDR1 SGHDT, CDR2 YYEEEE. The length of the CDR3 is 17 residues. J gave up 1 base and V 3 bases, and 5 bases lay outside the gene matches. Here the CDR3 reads CASSWTSGEVSYNEQFF. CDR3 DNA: TGTGCCAGCAGCTGGACTAGCGGGGAGGTATCCTACAATGAGCAGTTCTTC.

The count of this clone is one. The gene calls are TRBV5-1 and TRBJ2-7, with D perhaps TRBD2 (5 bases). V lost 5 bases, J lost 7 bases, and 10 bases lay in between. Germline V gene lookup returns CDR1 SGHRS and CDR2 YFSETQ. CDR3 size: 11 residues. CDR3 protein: CASRVGVEQYF. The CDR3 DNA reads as TGCGCCAGCAGGGTCGGGGTGGAGCAGTACTTC.

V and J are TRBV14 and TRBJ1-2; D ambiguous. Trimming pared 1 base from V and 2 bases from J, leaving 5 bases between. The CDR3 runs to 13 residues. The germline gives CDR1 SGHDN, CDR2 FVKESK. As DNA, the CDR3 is TGTGCCAGCAGCCAAGTTTCGAACTATGGCTACACCTTC. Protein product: CASSQVSNYGYTF.

CDR3 residues: CASSANLAGPTGELFF. Written as DNA, the CDR3 is TGTGCCAGCAGCGCCAACCTAGCGGGGCCTACCGGGGAGCTGTTTTTT. The chain has TRBV9 and TRBJ2-2; 9 positions match TRBD2. The V segment lost 3 bases and the J segment 5 bases; nucleotides outside the gene matches: 8. The CDR3 runs 16 residues. From germline, CDR1 is SGDLS and CDR2 YYNGEE.

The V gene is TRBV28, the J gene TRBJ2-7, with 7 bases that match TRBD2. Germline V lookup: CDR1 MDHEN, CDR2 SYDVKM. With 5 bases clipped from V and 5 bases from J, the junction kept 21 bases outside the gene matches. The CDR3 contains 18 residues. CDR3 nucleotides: TGTGCCAGCAGTCTAAGAGCAGCGGGAAGAGTAATTTTCCACGAGCAGTACTTC. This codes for CASSLRAAGRVIFHEQYF. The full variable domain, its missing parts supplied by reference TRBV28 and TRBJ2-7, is DVKVTQSSRYLVKRTGEKVFLECVQDMDHENMFWYRQDPGLGLRLIYFSYDVKMKEKGDIPEGYSVSREKKERFSLILESASTNQTSMYLCASSLRAAGRVIFHEQYFGPGTRLTVT.

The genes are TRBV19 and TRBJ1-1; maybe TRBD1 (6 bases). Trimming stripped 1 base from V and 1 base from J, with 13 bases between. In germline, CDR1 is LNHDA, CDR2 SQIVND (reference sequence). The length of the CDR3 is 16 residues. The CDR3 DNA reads TGTGCCAGTAGTATAGGTCGACAGGTGGGGAACACTGAAGCTTTCTTT. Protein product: CASSIGRQVGNTEAFF.

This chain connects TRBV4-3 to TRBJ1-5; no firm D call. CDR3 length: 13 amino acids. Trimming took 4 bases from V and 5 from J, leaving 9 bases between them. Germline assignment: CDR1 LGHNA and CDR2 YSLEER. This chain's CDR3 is CASSRSRDQPQHF. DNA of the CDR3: TGCGCCAGCAGCCGATCGCGGGATCAGCCCCAGCATTTT.

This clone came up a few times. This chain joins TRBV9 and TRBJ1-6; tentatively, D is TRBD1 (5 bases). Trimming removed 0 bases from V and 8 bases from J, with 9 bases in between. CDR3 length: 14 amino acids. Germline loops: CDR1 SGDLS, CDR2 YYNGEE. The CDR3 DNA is TGTGCCAGCAGCGTAGACCAGGGTGATTCACCCCTCCACTTT. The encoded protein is CASSVDQGDSPLHF.

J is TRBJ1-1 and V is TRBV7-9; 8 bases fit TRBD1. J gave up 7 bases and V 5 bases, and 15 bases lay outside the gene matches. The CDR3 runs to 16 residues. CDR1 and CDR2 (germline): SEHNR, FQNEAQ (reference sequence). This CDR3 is CASSTNPRGRINEAFF. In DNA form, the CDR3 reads TGTGCCAGCAGCACCAACCCCAGGGGGCGGATCAATGAAGCTTTCTTT.

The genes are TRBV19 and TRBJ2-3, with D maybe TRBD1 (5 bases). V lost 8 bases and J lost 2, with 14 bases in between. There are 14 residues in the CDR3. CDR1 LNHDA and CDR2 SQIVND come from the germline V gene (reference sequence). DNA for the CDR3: TGTGCCAGTGTCGACAGAGCCAACACAGATACGCAGTATTTT. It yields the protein CASVDRANTDTQYF.

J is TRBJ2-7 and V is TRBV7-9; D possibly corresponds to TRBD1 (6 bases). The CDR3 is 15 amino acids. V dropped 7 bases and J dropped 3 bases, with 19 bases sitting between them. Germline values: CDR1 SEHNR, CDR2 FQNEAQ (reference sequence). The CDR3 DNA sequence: TGTGCCAGCACCCATTCCGGGACACCGTACTACGAGCAGTACTTC. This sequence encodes CASTHSGTPYYEQYF.

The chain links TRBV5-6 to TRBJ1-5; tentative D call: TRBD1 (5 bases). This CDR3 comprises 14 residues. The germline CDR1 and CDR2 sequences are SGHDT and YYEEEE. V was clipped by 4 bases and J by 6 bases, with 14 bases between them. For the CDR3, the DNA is TGTGCCAGCAGCCCGCTGGGGGGAGGTCAGCCCCAGCATTTT. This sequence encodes CASSPLGGGQPQHF.

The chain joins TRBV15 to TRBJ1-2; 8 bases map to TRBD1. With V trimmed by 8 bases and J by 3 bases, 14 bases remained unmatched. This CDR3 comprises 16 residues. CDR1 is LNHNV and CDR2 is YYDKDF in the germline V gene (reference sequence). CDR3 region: CATGLRTGHSDYGYTF. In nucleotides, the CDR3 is TGTGCCACCGGGTTGCGGACAGGGCATTCGGACTATGGCTACACCTTC.

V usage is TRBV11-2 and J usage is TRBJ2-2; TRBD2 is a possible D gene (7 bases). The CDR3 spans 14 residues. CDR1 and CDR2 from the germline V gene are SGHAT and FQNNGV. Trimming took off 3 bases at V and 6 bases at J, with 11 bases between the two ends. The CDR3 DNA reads TGTGCCAGCAGCTTTTGGCGGGGGCCCGGGGAGCTGTTTTTT. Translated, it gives CASSFWRGPGELFF. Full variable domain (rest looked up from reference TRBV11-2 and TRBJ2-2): EAGVAQSPRYKIIEKRQSVAFWCNPISGHATLYWYQQILGQGPKLLIQFQNNGVVDDSQLPKDRFSAERLKGVDSTLKIQPAKLEDSAVYLCASSFWRGPGELFFGEGSRLTVL.

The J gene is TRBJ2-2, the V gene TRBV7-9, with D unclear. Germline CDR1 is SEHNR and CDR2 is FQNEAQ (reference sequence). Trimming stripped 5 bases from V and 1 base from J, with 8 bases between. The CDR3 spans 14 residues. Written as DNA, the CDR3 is TGTGCCAGCAGCCAAGACTTGAACACCGGGGAGCTGTTTTTT. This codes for CASSQDLNTGELFF.

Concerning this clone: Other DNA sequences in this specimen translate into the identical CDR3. In DNA, the CDR3 is TGTGCCAGCAGCCGAACTAGCGGGGGACTATACGAGCAGTACTTC. It translates to CASSRTSGGLYEQYF. The V gene is TRBV7-2, the J gene TRBJ2-7, with 11 bases that match TRBD2. The CDR3 contains 15 residues. The junction had 7 bases not matched to a gene; V was cut back by 5 bases and J by 4 bases. CDR1 SGHTA and CDR2 FQGNSA come from the germline V gene. Filled out from reference TRBV7-2 and TRBJ2-7, the complete variable domain reads GAGVSQSPSNKVTEKGKDVELRCDPISGHTALYWYRQSLGQGLEFLIYFQGNSAPDKSGLPSDRFSAERTGGSVSTLTIQRTQQEDSAVYLCASSRTSGGLYEQYFGPGTRLTVT.

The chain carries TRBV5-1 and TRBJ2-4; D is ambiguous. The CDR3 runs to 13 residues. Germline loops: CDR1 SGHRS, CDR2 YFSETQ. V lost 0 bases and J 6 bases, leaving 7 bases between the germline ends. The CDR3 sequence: CASSLGRGNIQYF. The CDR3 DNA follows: TGCGCCAGCAGCTTGGGTCGAGGAAACATTCAGTACTTC.

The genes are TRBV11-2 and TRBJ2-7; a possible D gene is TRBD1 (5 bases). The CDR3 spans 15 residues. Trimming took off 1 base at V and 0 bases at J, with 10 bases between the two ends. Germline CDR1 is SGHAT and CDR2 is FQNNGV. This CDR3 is CASSLVGLGSYEQYF. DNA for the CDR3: TGTGCCAGCAGCTTAGTGGGGCTAGGCTCCTACGAGCAGTACTTC.

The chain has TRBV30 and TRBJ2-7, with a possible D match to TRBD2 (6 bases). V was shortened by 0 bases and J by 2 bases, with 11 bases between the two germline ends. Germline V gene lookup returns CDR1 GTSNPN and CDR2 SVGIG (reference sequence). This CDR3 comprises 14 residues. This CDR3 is CAWSVRGKTYEQYF. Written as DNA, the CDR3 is TGTGCCTGGAGTGTACGGGGGAAGACCTACGAGCAGTACTTC.

Written as DNA, the CDR3 is TGCGCCAGCAGCTTGGATCGTCAGGGTCACAATGAGCAGTTCTTC. This sequence encodes CASSLDRQGHNEQFF. This chain uses TRBV5-1 with TRBJ2-1, with a possible D match to TRBD1 (5 bases). Germline CDR1 SGHRS, CDR2 YFSETQ. The ends were cut back, 0 bases at V and 5 bases at J, with 12 bases in the middle. This CDR3 contains 15 residues.

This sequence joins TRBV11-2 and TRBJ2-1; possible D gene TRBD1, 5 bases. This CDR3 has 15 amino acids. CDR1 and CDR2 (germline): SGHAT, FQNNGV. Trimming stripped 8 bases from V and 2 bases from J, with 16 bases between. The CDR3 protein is CASRTDRGPYNEQFF. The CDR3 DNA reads TGTGCCAGCCGAACAGACAGAGGACCCTACAATGAGCAGTTCTTC.

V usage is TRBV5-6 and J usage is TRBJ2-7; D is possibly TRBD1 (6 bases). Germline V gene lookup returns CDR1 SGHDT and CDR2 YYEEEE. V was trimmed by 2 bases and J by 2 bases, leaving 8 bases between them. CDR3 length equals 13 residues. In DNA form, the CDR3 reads TGTGCCAGCAGCTTTCAGGGGACCTACGAGCAGTACTTC. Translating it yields CASSFQGTYEQYF.